This entry features one TCR beta chain sequence. These data are taken from a study of blood T cell repertoires in COVID-19. Study overall: Sources were T cells, B-cell-depleted T cells, or PBMCs; the material itself was cDNA or gDNA.

V dropped 0 bases and J dropped 13; count of bases not matched to a gene: 4. This CDR3 has 13 amino acids. Germline V CDR1 and CDR2: SGHTA, FQGNSA. In the authors' workflow: Estimation of nucleated cell counts was performed using reference gene primer amplification. Clones were sequenced by immunoSEQ multiplex PCR, and TCRdb holds only the in-frame ones, with some missing. V and J calls and clone size come straight from that table; D and trimming were deduced from the DNA. The data contain over 90,000 clones, around 90% of them singletons. The sequenced material came from peripheral blood. The TCR sequence derives from a man aged 18 to 30 with acute or convalescent COVID-19. This chain uses TRBV7-2 with TRBJ1-5, with TRBD1 matching over 9 bases. CDR3 DNA: TGTGCCAGCAGCTTAGCCAGGGACAGGGTTCAGCATTTT. Its protein is CASSLARDRVQHF.